This T cell receptor beta chain was identified during a study of shared clonotypes between healthy human individuals. Points from the study as a whole: Sampling was confined to blood; repertoires within tissues likely differ. Non-shared clonotypes had lower generation probabilities than those shared by all four donors.

Naive CD45RA+ and memory CD45RA-negative subsets were split from CD4+ cells. In the case of this clone: What it recognizes is unknown.

Per the authors' pipeline: ImmunoSEQ output held junction-only sequences without quality scores, so filtering differed. TCRdb keeps only in-frame clones here, not all; method: immunoSEQ multiplex PCR. The V and J calls and clone size are taken from that table; D and trimming were inferred from the DNA. The sample includes a few million clones, around 90% of them seen just once. Germline V CDR1 and CDR2: WSHSY, SAAADI. The CDR3 extends over 16 amino acids. The chain combines TRBV10-2 with TRBJ2-5, with D possibly matching TRBD1 (7 bases). The end of the DNA fits TRBJ2-7 better, so the J call may be wrong. The clonotype originates from a man aged 18 to 29 in good health. The sample taken for sequencing was naive CD4+ T cells sorted from blood. Subset defined: CD45RA+ positively selected. CDR3 DNA sequence: TGCGCCAGCAGTGAGACGGGGACTTCAGGGGGTCACGAGCAGTACTTC. Translating it yields CASSETGTSGGHEQYF.